This T cell receptor (beta chain) was profiled in a study of regulatory T cells in long-lasting Graves disease. Study-wide context: Over 5 years of antithyroid drugs plus positive TSH receptor antibodies defined persistent Graves' disease.

Arm-PCR of CDR3 regions and iRepertoire HTBI primers were the basis on which TCR beta libraries were built. Per the authors' pipeline: Detected in the samples were over 55 TRBV and 15 or so TRBJ segments. TCRdb reprocessed the multiplex PCR reads via MiXCR and lists one record per CDR3 protein. The V and J calls were not made by the authors but by TCRdb's processing. The sample includes a few hundred thousand distinct CDR3 sequences, around a fifth of them seen just once. Trimming at V came to 3 bases and at J to 10 bases, leaving 8 bases not matched to a gene. This CDR3 contains 14 residues. Germline CDR1 KGHDR, CDR2 SFDVKD. This clonotype was picked up a small number of times. Antigen: not known. The sample's time point: persistent/refractory GD, antithyroid drugs over 5 years with positive TRAb. Construction of the TCR library relied on RNA isolated from PBMCs. Points from the study as a whole: When disease was persistent, TRBV28, TRBJ1-2 and TRBJ2-5 were the favored segments. Accuracy could have been hurt by small sample size.

This chain links TRBV24-1 with TRBJ2-3; 8 nucleotides line up with TRBD1. The TCR was taken from a female donor with Graves disease. The source material was peripheral blood mononuclear cells (PBMCs), sampled when the disease was refractory, from a patient treated with antithyroid drugs. The CDR3 is CATSDPDRALAQYF. CDR3 DNA: TGTGCCACCAGTGATCCGGACAGGGCCTTGGCGCAGTATTTT.